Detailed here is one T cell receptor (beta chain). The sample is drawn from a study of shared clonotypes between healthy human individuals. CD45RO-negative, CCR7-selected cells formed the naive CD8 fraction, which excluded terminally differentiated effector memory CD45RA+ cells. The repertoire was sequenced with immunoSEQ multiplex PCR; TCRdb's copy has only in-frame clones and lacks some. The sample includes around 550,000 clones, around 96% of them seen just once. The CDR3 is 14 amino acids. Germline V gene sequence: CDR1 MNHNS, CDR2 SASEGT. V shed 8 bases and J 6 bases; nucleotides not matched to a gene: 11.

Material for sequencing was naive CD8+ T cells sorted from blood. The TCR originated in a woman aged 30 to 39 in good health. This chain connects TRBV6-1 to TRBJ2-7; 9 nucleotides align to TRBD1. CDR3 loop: CASSLGTGMGEQYF. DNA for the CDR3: TGTGCCAGCTCCCTAGGGACAGGGATGGGCGAGCAGTACTTC.